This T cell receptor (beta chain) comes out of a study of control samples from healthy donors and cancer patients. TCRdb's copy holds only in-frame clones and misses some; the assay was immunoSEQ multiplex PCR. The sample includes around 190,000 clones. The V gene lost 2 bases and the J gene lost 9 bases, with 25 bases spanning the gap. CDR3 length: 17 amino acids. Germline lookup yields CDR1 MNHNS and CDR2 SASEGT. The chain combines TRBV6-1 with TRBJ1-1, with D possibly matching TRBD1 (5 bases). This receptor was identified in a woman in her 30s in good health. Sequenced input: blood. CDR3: CASSETGQGSWWKKAFF. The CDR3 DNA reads TGTGCCAGCAGTGAAACAGGTCAGGGTAGTTGGTGGAAGAAAGCTTTCTTT.